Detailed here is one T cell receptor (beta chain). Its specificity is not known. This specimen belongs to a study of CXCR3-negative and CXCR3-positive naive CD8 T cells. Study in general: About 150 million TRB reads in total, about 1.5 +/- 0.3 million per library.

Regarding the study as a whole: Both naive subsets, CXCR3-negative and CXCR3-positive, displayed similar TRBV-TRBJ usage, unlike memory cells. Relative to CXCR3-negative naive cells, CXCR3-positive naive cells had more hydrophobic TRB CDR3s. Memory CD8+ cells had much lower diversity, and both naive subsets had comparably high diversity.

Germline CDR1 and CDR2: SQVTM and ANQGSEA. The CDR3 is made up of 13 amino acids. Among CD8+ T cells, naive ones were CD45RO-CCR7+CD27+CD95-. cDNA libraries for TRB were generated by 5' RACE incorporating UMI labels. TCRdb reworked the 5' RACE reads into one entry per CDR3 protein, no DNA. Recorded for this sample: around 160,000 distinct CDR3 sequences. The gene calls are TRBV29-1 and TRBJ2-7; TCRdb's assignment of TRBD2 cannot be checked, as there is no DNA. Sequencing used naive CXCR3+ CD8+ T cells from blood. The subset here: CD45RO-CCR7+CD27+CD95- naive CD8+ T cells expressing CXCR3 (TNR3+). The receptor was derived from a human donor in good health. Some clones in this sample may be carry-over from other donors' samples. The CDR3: CSVPAGENPEQYF.